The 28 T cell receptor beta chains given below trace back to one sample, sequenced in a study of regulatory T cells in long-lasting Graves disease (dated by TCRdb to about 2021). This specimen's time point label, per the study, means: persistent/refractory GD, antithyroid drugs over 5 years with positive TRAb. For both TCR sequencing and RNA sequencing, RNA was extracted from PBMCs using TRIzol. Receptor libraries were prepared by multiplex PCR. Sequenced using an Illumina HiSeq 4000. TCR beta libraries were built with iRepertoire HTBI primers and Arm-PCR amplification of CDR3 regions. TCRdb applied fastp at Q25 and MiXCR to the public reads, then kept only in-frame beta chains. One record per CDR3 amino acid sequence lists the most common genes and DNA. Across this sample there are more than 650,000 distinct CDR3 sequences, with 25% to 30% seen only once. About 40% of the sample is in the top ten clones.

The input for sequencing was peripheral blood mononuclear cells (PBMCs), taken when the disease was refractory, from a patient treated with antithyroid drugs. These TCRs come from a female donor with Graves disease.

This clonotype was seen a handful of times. For the CDR3, the DNA is TGTGCCAGCAGCGTACTAGCGGGAGACTACGAGCAGTACTTC. Translating gives CASSVLAGDYEQYF. The genes are TRBV6-2 or TRBV6-3 and TRBJ2-7; 11 bases map to TRBD2. V lost 6 bases and J lost 3; bases outside the gene matches: 4. CDR3 size: 14 residues. From germline, CDR1 is MNHEY and CDR2 SVGEGT.

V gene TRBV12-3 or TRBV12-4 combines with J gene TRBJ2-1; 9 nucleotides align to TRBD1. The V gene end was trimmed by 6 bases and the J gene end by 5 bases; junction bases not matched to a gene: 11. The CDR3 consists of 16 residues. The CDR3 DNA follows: TGTGCCAGCAGGGGACAGGGCCTGCTCGTCCACAATGAGCAGTTCTTC. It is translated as CASRGQGLLVHNEQFF.

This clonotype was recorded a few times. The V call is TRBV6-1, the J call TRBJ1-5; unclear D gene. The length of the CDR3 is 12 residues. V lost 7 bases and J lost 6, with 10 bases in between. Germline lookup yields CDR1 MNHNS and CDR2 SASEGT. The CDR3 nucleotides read TGTGCCAGCACTTTAAGCGGTCAGCCCCAGCATTTT. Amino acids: CASTLSGQPQHF.

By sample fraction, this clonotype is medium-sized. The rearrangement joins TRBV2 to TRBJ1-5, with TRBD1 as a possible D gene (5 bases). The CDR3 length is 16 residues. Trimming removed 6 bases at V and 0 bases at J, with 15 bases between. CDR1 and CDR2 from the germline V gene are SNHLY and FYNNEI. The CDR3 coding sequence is TGTGCCAGCAGCTTGGCCCGGGGGGGTAGCAATCAGCCCCAGCATTTT. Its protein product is CASSLARGGSNQPQHF.

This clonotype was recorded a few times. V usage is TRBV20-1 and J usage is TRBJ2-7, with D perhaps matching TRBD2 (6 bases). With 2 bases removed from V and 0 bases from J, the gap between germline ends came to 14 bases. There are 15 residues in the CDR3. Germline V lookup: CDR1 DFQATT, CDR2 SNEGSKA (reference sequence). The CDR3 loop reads CSARPTSSASYEQYF. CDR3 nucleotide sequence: TGCAGTGCTAGACCAACTAGCTCAGCCTCCTACGAGCAGTACTTC.

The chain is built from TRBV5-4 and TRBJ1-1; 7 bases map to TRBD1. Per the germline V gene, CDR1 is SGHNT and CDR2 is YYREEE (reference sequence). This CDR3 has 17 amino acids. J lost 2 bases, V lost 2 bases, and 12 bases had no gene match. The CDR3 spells CASSFRPGTVSNTEAFF. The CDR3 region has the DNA TGTGCCAGCAGCTTCCGTCCCGGGACAGTATCAAACACTGAAGCTTTCTTT.

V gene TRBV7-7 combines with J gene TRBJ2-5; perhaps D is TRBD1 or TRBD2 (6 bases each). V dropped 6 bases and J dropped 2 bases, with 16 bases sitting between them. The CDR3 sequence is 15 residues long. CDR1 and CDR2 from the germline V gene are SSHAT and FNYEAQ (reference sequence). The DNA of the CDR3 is TGTGCCAGCAGTTTCCGAGGGGGGAGACAAGAGACCCAGTACTTC. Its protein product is CASSFRGGRQETQYF.

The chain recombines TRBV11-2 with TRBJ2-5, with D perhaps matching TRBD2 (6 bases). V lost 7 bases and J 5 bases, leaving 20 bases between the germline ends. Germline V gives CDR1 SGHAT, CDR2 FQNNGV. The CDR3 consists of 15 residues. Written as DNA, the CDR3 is TGTGCCAGCACCCCCGAACTACGGGAGCTGGAGACCCAGTACTTC. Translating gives CASTPELRELETQYF.

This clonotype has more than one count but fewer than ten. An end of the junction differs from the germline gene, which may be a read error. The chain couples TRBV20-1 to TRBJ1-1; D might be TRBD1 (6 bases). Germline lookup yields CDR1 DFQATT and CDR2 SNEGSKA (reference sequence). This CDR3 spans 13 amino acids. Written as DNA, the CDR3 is TGCAGTGCCAGAGCGGGGGCGAACACTGAAGCTTTCTTT. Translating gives CSARAGANTEAFF.

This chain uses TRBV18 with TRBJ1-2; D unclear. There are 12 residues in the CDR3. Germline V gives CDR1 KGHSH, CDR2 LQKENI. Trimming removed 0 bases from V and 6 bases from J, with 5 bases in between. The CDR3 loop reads CASSPPGDGYTF. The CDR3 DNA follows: TGTGCCAGCTCACCACCGGGCGATGGCTACACCTTC.

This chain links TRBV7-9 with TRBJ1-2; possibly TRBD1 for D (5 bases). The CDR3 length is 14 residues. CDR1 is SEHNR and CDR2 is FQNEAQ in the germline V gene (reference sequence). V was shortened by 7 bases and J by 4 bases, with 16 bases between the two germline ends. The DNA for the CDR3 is TGTGCCAGCAAACTTAGCGGGGGATTCTATGGCTACACCTTC. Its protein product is CASKLSGGFYGYTF.

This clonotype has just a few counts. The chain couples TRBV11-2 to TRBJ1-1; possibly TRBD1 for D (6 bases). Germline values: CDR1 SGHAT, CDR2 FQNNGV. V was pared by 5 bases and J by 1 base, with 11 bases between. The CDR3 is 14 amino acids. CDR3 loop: CASSQGLSNTEAFF. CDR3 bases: TGTGCCAGCAGCCAGGGGCTCTCGAACACTGAAGCTTTCTTT.

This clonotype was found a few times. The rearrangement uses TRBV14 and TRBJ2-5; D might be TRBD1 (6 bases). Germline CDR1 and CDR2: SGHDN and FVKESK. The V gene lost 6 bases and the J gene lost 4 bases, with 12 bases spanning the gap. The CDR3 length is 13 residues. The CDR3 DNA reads TGTGCCAGCAGACCGAGGGGGAGAGAGACCCAGTACTTC. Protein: CASRPRGRETQYF.

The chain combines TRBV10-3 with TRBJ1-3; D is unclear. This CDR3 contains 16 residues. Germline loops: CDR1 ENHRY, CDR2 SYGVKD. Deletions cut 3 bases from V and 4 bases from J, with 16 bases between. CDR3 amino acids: CAISDGGLGGGNTIYF. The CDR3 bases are TGTGCCATCAGTGATGGAGGTTTGGGAGGAGGAAACACCATATATTTT.

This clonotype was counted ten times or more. The DNA for the CDR3 is TGTGCCAGCAGTTTATCGGGAGGTCAGCCCCAGCATTTT. Translating it yields CASSLSGGQPQHF. V gene TRBV27 combines with J gene TRBJ1-5; D not resolved. The CDR3 runs 13 residues. V was clipped by 0 bases and J by 6 bases, with 6 bases between them. Germline CDR1 MNHEY, CDR2 SMNVEV (reference sequence).

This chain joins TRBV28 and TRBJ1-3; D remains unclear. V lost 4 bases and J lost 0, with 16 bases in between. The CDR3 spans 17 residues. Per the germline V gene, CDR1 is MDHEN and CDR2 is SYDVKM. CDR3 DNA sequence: TGTGCCAGCAGTTCGGCGGGGAGGCCGACCTCTGGAAACACCATATATTTT. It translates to CASSSAGRPTSGNTIYF.

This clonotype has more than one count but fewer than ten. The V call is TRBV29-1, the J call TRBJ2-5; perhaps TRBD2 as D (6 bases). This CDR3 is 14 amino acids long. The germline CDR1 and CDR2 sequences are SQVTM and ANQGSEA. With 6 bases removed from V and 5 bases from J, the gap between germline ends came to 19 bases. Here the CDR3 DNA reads TGCAGCGTAAACAGGAGGCTAGCGACGGAGACCCAGTACTTC. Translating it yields CSVNRRLATETQYF.

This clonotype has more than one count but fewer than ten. This CDR3 is CASTPFDGNQPQHF. CDR3 bases: TGTGCCAGCACTCCATTTGATGGCAATCAGCCCCAGCATTTT. This chain uses TRBV2 with TRBJ1-5; D remains unclear. CDR1 SNHLY and CDR2 FYNNEI come from the germline V gene. This CDR3 is built from 14 residues. The V gene lost 7 bases and the J gene lost 2 bases, with 12 bases spanning the gap.

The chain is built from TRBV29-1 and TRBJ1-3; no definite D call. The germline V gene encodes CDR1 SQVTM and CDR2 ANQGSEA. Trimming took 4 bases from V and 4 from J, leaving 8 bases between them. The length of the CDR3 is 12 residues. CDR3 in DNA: TGCAGCGTTGCTAATAAGGGAAACACCATATATTTT. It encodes CSVANKGNTIYF.

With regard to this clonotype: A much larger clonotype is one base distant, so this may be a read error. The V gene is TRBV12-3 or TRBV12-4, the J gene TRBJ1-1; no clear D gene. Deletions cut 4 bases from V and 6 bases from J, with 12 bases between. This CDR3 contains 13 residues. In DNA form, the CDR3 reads TGTGCCAGCAGTTCAACGACTGGGTCTGAAGCTTTCTTT. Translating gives CASSSTTGSEAFF.

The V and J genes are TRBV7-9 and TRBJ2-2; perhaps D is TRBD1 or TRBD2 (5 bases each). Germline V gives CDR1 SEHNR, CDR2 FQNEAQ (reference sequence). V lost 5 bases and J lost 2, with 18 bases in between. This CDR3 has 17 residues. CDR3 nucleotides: TGTGCCAGCAGCGTAACCGGGACCTACTCCAACACCGGGGAGCTGTTTTTT. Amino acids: CASSVTGTYSNTGELFF.

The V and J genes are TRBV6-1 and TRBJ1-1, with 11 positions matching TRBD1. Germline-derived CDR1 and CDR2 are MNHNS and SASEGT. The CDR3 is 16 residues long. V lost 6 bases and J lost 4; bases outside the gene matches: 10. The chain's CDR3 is CASRSGQGAYGTEAFF. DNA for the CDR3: TGTGCCAGCAGATCCGGACAGGGGGCGTATGGCACTGAAGCTTTCTTT.

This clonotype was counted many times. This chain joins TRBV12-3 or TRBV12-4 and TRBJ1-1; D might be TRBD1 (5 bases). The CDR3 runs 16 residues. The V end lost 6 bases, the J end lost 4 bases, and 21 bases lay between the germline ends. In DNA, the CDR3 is TGTGCCAGCAGCTCCGACAGTGGAGGTAGGGGCACTGAAGCTTTCTTT. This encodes CASSSDSGGRGTEAFF.

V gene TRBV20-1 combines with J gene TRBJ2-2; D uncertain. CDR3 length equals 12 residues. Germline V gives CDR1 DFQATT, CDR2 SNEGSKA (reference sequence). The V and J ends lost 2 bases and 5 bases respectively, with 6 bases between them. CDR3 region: CSARIRTGELFF. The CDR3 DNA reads TGCAGTGCTAGAATCCGGACCGGGGAGCTGTTTTTT.

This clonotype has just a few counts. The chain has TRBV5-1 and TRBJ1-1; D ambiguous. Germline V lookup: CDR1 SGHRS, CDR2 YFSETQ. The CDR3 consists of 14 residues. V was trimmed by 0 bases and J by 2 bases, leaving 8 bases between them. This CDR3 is CASSLVHFNTEAFF. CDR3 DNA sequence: TGCGCCAGCAGCTTGGTTCATTTCAACACTGAAGCTTTCTTT.

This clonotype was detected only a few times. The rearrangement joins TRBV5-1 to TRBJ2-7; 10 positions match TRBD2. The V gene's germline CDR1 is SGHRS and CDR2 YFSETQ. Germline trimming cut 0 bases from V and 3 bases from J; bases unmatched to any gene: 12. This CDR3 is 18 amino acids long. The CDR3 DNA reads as TGCGCCAGCAGCTTGGGATCGGCTAGCGGGAGAGTCTTCTACGAGCAGTACTTC. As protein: CASSLGSASGRVFYEQYF.

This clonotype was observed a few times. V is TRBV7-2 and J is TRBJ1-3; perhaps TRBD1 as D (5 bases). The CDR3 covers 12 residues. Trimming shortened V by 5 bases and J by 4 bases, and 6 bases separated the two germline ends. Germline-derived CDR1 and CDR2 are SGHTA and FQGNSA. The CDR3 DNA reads TGTGCCAGCAGCGGGGCCGGAAACACCATATATTTT. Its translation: CASSGAGNTIYF.

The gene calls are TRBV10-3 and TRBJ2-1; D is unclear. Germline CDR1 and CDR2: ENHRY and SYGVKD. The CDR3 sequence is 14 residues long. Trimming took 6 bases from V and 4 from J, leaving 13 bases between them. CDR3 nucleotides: TGTGCCATCAGCCTCATGACCGCTTACAATGAGCAGTTCTTC. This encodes CAISLMTAYNEQFF.